This entry features one T cell receptor beta chain sequence. Each participant's cohort was designated according to participant-reported clinical history. TCRdb's copy holds only in-frame clones and misses some; the assay was immunoSEQ multiplex PCR. Of about 320,000 clones listed, more than 85% are singletons. This sample is drawn from a study of blood T cell repertoires in COVID-19. Overall study: COVID-19 samples from acute and convalescent phases originated in the United States, Italy and Spain.

The source of this sequence is a woman under 40 who had been exposed to COVID-19. The sample comprised PBMCs or T cells enriched from blood (not recorded which).

Written as DNA, the CDR3 is TGTGCCAGCTCACCTGTTCCGGGACAGCAAGAGACCCAGTACTTC. It specifies CASSPVPGQQETQYF. The V call is TRBV18, the J call TRBJ2-5; TRBD1 agrees at 7 bases. There are 15 residues in the CDR3. Trimming at V came to 3 bases and at J to 2 bases, leaving 6 bases not matched to a gene. Germline CDR1 and CDR2: KGHSH and LQKENI.